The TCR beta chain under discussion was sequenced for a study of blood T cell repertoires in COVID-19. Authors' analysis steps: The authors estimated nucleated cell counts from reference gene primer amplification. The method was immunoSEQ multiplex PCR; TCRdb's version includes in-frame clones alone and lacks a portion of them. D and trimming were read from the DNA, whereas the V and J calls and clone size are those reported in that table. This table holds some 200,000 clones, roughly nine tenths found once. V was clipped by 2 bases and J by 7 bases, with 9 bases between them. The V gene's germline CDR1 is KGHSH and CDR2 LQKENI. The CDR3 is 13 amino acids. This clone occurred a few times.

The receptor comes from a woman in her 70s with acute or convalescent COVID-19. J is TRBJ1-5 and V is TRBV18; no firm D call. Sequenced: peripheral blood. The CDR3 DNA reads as TGTGCCAGCTCACCAGGGTTCGGGCAGCCCCAGCATTTT. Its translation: CASSPGFGQPQHF.